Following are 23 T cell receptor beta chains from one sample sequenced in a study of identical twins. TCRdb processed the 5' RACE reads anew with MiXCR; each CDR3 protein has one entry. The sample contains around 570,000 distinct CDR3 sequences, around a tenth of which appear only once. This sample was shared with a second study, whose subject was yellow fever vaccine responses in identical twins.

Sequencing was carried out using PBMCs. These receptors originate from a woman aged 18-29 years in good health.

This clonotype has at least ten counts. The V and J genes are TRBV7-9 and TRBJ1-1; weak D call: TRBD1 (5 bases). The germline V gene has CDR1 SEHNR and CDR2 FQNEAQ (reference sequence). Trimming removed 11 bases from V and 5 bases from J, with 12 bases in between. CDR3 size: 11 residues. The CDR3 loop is CASYGGTEAFF. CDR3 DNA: TGTGCCTCGTATGGGGGGACTGAAGCTTTCTTT. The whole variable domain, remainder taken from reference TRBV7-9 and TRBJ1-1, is DTGVSQNPRHKITKRGQNVTFRCDPISEHNRLYWYRQTLGQGPEFLTYFQNEAQLEKSRLLSDRFSAERPKGSFSTLEIQRTEQGDSAMYLCASYGGTEAFFGQGTRLTVV.

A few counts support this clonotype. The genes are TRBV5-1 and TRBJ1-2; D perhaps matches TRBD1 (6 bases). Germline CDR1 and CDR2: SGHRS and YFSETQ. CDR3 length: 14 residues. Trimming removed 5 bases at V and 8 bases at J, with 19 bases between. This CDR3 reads CASRPADRFWGYTF. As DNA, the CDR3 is TGCGCCAGCAGACCGGCTGACAGGTTCTGGGGCTACACCTTC.

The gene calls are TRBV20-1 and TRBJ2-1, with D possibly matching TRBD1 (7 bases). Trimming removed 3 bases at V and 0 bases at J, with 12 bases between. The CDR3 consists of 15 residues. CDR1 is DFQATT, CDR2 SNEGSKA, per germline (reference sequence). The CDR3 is CSASSGGSSYNEQFF. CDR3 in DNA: TGCAGTGCTAGCTCAGGGGGGAGCTCCTACAATGAGCAGTTCTTC.

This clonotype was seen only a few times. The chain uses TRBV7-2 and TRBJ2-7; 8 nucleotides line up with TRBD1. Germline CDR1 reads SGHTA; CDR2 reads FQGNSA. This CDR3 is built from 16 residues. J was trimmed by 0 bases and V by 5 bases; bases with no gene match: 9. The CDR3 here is CASSPPGQDYSYEQYF. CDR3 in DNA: TGTGCCAGCAGCCCTCCGGGACAGGACTACTCCTACGAGCAGTACTTC.

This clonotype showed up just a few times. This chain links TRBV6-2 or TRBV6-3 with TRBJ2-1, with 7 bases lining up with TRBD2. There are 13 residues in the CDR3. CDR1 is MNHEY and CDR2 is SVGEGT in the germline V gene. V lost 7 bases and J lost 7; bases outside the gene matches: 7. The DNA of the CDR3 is TGTGCCAGCACCAGAGCGGGACGTAATGAGCAGTTCTTC. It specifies CASTRAGRNEQFF.

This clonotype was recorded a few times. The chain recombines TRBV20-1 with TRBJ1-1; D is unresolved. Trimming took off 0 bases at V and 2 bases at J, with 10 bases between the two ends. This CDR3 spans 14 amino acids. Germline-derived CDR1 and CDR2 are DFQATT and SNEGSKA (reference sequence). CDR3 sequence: CSARDARSNTEAFF. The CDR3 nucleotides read TGCAGTGCTAGAGATGCTCGTTCCAACACTGAAGCTTTCTTT.

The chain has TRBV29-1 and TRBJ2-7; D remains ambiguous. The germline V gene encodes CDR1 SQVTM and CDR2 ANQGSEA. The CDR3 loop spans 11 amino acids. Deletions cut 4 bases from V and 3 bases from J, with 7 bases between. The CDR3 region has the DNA TGCAGCGTTGTCAACAGCTACGAGCAGTACTTC. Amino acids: CSVVNSYEQYF.

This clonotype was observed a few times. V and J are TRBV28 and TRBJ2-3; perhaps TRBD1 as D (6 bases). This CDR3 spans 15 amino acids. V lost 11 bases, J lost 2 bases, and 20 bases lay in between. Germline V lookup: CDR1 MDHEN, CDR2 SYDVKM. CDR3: CASGRGGLYTDTQYF. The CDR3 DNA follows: TGTGCCTCGGGGCGAGGGGGATTATACACAGATACGCAGTATTTT. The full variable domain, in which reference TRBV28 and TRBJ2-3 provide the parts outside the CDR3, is DVKVTQSSRYLVKRTGEKVFLECVQDMDHENMFWYRQDPGLGLRLIYFSYDVKMKEKGDIPEGYSVSREKKERFSLILESASTNQTSMYLCASGRGGLYTDTQYFGPGTRLTVL.

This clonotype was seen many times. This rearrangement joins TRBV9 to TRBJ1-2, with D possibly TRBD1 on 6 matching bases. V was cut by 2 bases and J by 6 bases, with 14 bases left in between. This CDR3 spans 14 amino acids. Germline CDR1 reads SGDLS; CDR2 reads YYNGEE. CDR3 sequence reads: CASSVSGTNDGYTF. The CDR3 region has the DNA TGTGCCAGCAGCGTTTCTGGGACAAATGATGGCTACACCTTC.

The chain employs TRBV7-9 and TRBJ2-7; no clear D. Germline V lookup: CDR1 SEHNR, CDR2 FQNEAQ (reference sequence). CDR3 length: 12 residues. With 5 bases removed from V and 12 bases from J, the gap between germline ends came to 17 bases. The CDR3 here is CASSDIGIVRYF. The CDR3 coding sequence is TGTGCCAGCAGCGACATAGGGATTGTAAGGTACTTC. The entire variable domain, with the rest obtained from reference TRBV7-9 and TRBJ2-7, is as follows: DTGVSQNPRHKITKRGQNVTFRCDPISEHNRLYWYRQTLGQGPEFLTYFQNEAQLEKSRLLSDRFSAERPKGSFSTLEIQRTEQGDSAMYLCASSDIGIVRYFGPGTRLTVT.

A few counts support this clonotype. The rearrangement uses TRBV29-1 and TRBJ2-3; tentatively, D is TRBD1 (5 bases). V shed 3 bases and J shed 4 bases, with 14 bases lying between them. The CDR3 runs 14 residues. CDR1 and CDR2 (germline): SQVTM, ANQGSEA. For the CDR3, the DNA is TGCAGCGTTGAGGTCGCAGGGAAACCAGATACGCAGTATTTT. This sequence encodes CSVEVAGKPDTQYF.

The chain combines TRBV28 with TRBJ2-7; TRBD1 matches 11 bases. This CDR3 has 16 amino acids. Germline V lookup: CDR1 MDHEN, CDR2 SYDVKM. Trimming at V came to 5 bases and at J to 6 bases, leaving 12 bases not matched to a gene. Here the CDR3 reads CASSETPGQGAGEQYF. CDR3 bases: TGTGCCAGCAGTGAGACCCCAGGACAGGGGGCAGGCGAGCAGTACTTC.

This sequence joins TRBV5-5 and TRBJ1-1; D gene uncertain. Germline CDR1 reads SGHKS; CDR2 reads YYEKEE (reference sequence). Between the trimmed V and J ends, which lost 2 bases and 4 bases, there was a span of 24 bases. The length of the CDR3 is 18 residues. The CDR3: CASSLASSFRRMGTEAFF. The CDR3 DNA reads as TGTGCCAGCAGCTTAGCTTCGAGTTTCCGGCGAATGGGCACTGAAGCTTTCTTT.

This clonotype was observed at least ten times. CDR3: CASSYSSAAYTEAFF. CDR3 coding DNA: TGTGCCAGCAGTTACTCTTCGGCAGCATACACTGAAGCTTTCTTT. The J gene is TRBJ1-1, the V gene TRBV6-2 or TRBV6-3; D is unclear. With 0 bases removed from V and 3 bases from J, the gap between germline ends came to 11 bases. The CDR3 sequence is 15 residues long. Germline V gene lookup returns CDR1 MNHEY and CDR2 SVGEGT.

The CDR3 sequence is CASSPLASLLQETQYF. The DNA for the CDR3 is TGTGCCAGCTCACCTCTAGCCAGCCTACTGCAAGAGACCCAGTACTTC. The chain carries TRBV18 and TRBJ2-5; possibly TRBD2 for D (5 bases). This CDR3 contains 16 residues. V gave up 3 bases and J gave up 2 bases, with 16 bases separating them. The V gene's germline CDR1 is KGHSH and CDR2 LQKENI.

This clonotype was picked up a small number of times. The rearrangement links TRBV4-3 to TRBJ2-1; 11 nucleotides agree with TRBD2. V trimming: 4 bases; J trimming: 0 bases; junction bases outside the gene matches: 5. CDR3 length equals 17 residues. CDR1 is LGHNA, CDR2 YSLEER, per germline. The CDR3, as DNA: TGCGCCAGCAGCCCGGGGACTAGCGGTTTCTCCTACAATGAGCAGTTCTTC. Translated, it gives CASSPGTSGFSYNEQFF.

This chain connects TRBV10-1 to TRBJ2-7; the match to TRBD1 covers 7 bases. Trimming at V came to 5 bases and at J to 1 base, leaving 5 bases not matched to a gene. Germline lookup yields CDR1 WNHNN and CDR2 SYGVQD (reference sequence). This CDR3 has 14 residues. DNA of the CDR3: TGCGCCAGCAGTCTGGACAGGACTTCCTACGAGCAGTACTTC. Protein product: CASSLDRTSYEQYF.

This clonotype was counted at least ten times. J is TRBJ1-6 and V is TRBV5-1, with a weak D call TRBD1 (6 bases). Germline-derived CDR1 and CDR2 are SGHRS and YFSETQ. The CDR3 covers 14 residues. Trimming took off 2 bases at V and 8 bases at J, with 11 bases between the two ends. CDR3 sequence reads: CASSLQGMDSPLHF. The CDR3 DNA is TGCGCCAGCAGCTTACAGGGAATGGATTCACCCCTCCACTTT.

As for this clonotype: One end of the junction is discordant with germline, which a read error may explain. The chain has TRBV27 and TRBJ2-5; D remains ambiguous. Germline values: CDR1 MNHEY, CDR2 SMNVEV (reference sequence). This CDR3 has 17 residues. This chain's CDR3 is CTSSLWSSLAVRETQYF. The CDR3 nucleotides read TGCACCAGCAGTTTATGGTCCTCCCTCGCAGTAAGAGAGACCCAGTACTTC.

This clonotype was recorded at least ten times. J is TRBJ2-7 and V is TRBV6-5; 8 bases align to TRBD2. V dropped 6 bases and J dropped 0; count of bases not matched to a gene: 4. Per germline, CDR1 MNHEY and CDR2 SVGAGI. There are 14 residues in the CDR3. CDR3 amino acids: CASRLTSDSYEQYF. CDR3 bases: TGTGCCAGCAGATTGACTAGCGACTCCTACGAGCAGTACTTC.

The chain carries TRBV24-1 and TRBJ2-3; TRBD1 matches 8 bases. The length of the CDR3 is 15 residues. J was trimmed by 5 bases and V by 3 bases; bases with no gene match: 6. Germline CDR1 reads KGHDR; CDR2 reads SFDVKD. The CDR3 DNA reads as TGTGCCACCAGTGATCCCGCAGGGGGCGTAGATACGCAGTATTTT. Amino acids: CATSDPAGGVDTQYF.

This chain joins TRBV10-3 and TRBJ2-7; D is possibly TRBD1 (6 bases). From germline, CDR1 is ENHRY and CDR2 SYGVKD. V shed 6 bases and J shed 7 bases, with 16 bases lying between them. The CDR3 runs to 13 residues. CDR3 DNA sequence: TGTGCCATCAGGGACAGAGTTGGGTGGGAGCAGTACTTC. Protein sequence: CAIRDRVGWEQYF.

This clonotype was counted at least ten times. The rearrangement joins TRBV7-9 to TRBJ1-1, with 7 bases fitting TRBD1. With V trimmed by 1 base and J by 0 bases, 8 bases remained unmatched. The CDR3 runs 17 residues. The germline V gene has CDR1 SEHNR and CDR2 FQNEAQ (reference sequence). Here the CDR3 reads CASSLGTGVIMNTEAFF. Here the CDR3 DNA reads TGTGCCAGCAGCTTAGGTACAGGGGTTATAATGAACACTGAAGCTTTCTTT.